The 27 T cell receptor beta chains listed next were all sequenced from one sample in a study of shared clonotypes between healthy human individuals. Terminally differentiated effector memory CD45RA+ cells were left out of the naive CD8 fraction, which was CD45RO-negative and positively selected for CCR7. Libraries were prepared by immunoSEQ multiplex PCR; TCRdb keeps only in-frame clonotypes and omits some of them. Here the sample spans hundreds of thousands of clones, nearly 95% being singletons. Sequencing input: naive CD8+ T cells sorted from blood. Receptor source: a man aged 25-40 years in good health.

This chain uses TRBV7-9 with TRBJ2-7; D unclear. Looked up from germline, CDR1 is SEHNR and CDR2 is FQNEAQ (reference sequence). The CDR3 is 12 residues long. With 8 bases removed from V and 1 base from J, the gap between germline ends came to 9 bases. The CDR3 DNA sequence: TGTGCCAGCTCGATTGAGTCCTACGAGCAGTACTTC. Translation gives CASSIESYEQYF.

This clone turned up a few times. The J gene is TRBJ2-3, the V gene TRBV10-3; a weak D match, TRBD1 (5 bases). Per germline, CDR1 ENHRY and CDR2 SYGVKD. With 8 bases removed from V and 2 bases from J, the gap between germline ends came to 14 bases. CDR3 length: 14 amino acids. The CDR3 here is CAIQRAGNTDTQYF. CDR3 sequence (DNA): TGTGCCATCCAAAGGGCAGGGAACACAGATACGCAGTATTTT.

The gene calls are TRBV7-9 and TRBJ2-7; D gene unclear. Germline CDR1 is SEHNR and CDR2 is FQNEAQ (reference sequence). The V end lost 6 bases, the J end lost 3 bases, and 12 bases lay between the germline ends. The CDR3 extends over 13 amino acids. The CDR3 spells CASSPTADYEQYF. DNA for the CDR3: TGTGCCAGCAGTCCTACTGCGGACTACGAGCAGTACTTC.

The chain is built from TRBV7-9 and TRBJ2-3; D is perhaps TRBD1 (6 bases). This CDR3 has 17 amino acids. From germline, CDR1 is SEHNR and CDR2 FQNEAQ (reference sequence). Trimming pared 5 bases from V and 2 bases from J, leaving 20 bases between. The CDR3 is CASSQDPGQRDTDTQYF. The CDR3, as DNA: TGTGCCAGCAGCCAAGACCCGGGACAACGAGACACAGATACGCAGTATTTT.

V is TRBV29-1 and J is TRBJ2-7, with D perhaps assigned TRBD1 or TRBD2 (5 bases each). The CDR3 is made up of 13 amino acids. V lost 5 bases, J lost 5 bases, and 16 bases lay in between. The germline V gene has CDR1 SQVTM and CDR2 ANQGSEA. CDR3 protein: CSVCWQGADEQYF. CDR3 nucleotides: TGCAGCGTTTGTTGGCAGGGAGCGGACGAGCAGTACTTC.

This chain links TRBV27 with TRBJ2-1; 9 positions match TRBD1. J lost 0 bases, V lost 8 bases, and 5 bases had no gene match. The germline V gene has CDR1 MNHEY and CDR2 SMNVEV (reference sequence). CDR3 size: 15 residues. The CDR3 reads CASETGGGSYNEQFF. CDR3 nucleotide sequence: TGTGCCAGCGAGACAGGGGGTGGCTCCTACAATGAGCAGTTCTTC.

The gene calls are TRBV7-9 and TRBJ2-1; 7 positions agree with TRBD1. The V and J ends lost 5 bases and 3 bases, in that order; junction bases with no gene match: 10. The germline gives CDR1 SEHNR, CDR2 FQNEAQ (reference sequence). The CDR3 spans 16 residues. CDR3 sequence reads: CASSPRKGGVYNEQFF. CDR3 nucleotides: TGTGCCAGCAGCCCCCGCAAAGGGGGCGTCTACAATGAGCAGTTCTTC.

The chain recombines TRBV25-1 with TRBJ2-2; 9 positions agree with TRBD1. Germline V gene sequence: CDR1 MGHDK, CDR2 SYGVNS. This CDR3 has 12 residues. V was clipped by 10 bases and J by 5 bases; unmatched bases: 2. CDR3 protein: CATGQGTGELFF. In DNA form, the CDR3 reads TGTGCCACCGGACAGGGGACCGGGGAGCTGTTTTTT.

The CDR3 DNA sequence: TGCGCCAGCAGGCCGGGTCGGATAAACTACGAGCAGTACTTC. It yields the protein CASRPGRINYEQYF. The genes are TRBV10-2 and TRBJ2-7; D gene uncertain. Trimming left V 6 bases short and J 3 bases short, with 15 bases between. Germline V CDR1 and CDR2: WSHSY, SAAADI. The CDR3 is 14 residues long.

The V call is TRBV18, the J call TRBJ2-7; unclear D gene. This CDR3 is built from 14 residues. V was shortened by 3 bases and J by 0 bases, with 9 bases between the two germline ends. CDR1 KGHSH and CDR2 LQKENI come from the germline V gene. In DNA form, the CDR3 reads TGTGCCAGCTCACCCGTTGTCAGCTCCTACGAGCAGTACTTC. Protein: CASSPVVSSYEQYF.

Notes on this clone: With a far larger clone one base away, a read error is the likely cause. This same CDR3 is encoded by further DNA sequences in the sample. The chain combines TRBV6-5 with TRBJ2-7; the match to TRBD1 covers 11 bases. Trimming at V came to 5 bases and at J to 4 bases, leaving 4 bases not matched to a gene. This CDR3 comprises 14 residues. Germline CDR1 reads MNHEY; CDR2 reads SVGAGI. In DNA form, the CDR3 reads TGTGCCAGCAGTACCGGGACAGGGGGGTACGAGCAGTACTTC. The encoded protein is CASSTGTGGYEQYF.

The V gene is TRBV5-6, the J gene TRBJ2-1; 7 bases line up with TRBD2. The CDR3 totals 15 residues. In germline, CDR1 is SGHDT, CDR2 YYEEEE. Losses at the gene ends were 1 base for V and 2 bases for J; bases not matched to a gene: 3. The CDR3 region is CASSLFRGAYNEQFF. The CDR3 nucleotides are TGTGCCAGCAGCTTGTTTCGGGGGGCCTACAATGAGCAGTTCTTC.

J is TRBJ2-7 and V is TRBV7-9, with TRBD2 identical over 10 bases. Trimming removed 4 bases from V and 0 bases from J; junction bases left unmatched: 3. The CDR3 extends over 15 amino acids. The germline gives CDR1 SEHNR, CDR2 FQNEAQ (reference sequence). Here the CDR3 DNA reads TGTGCCAGCAGCTCCCTAGCGGGAGCCTCCTACGAGCAGTACTTC. Translation: CASSSLAGASYEQYF.

The rearrangement uses TRBV27 and TRBJ2-7, with D possibly being TRBD1 (5 bases). The V gene's germline CDR1 is MNHEY and CDR2 SMNVEV (reference sequence). The V end was cut by 2 bases, the J end by 6 bases, with 5 bases between. This CDR3 region has 11 residues. DNA of the CDR3: TGTGCCAGCAGTTTAAGGGGCGAGCAGTACTTC. Residues: CASSLRGEQYF.

The chain carries TRBV19 and TRBJ2-1; 12 nucleotides match TRBD2. Germline V gene data show CDR1 as LNHDA and CDR2 as SQIVND (reference sequence). J gave up 4 bases and V 6 bases, and 4 bases lay outside the gene matches. The CDR3 extends over 15 amino acids. CDR3 protein: CASSGTSGPYNEQFF. CDR3 nucleotides: TGTGCCAGTAGCGGGACTAGCGGGCCATACAATGAGCAGTTCTTC.

The chain recombines TRBV6-1 with TRBJ1-1, with 7 nucleotides matching TRBD1. The CDR3 is 15 amino acids. Germline CDR1 reads MNHNS; CDR2 reads SASEGT. The ends lost 2 bases at V and 3 bases at J; junction bases unmatched: 6. CDR3 residues: CASSEPSQGDTEAFF. CDR3 nucleotide sequence: TGTGCCAGCAGTGAACCGAGTCAGGGGGACACTGAAGCTTTCTTT.

J is TRBJ2-7 and V is TRBV14; possibly TRBD2 for D (6 bases). Germline CDR1 SGHDN, CDR2 FVKESK. This CDR3 contains 13 residues. V lost 1 base, J lost 6 bases, and 10 bases lay in between. CDR3 sequence reads: CASSQGYGGEQYF. DNA of the CDR3: TGTGCCAGCAGCCAAGGATACGGGGGCGAGCAGTACTTC. The entire variable domain, with the rest obtained from reference TRBV14 and TRBJ2-7, is as follows: EAGVTQFPSHSVIEKGQTVTLRCDPISGHDNLYWYRRVMGKEIKFLLHFVKESKQDESGMPNNRFLAERTGGTYSTLKVQPAELEDSGVYFCASSQGYGGEQYFGPGTRLTVT.

The J gene is TRBJ2-7, the V gene TRBV15; possibly TRBD1 for D (6 bases). The V end lost 5 bases, the J end lost 4 bases, and 12 bases lay between the germline ends. Germline V gene sequence: CDR1 LNHNV, CDR2 YYDKDF (reference sequence). The CDR3 runs to 13 residues. CDR3 amino acids: CATSLEGGYEQYF. The CDR3, as DNA: TGTGCCACCAGCCTGGAAGGGGGATACGAGCAGTACTTC.

The V call is TRBV4-3, the J call TRBJ2-7; 8 bases map to TRBD1. V dropped 3 bases and J dropped 4; count of bases not matched to a gene: 8. From germline, CDR1 is LGHNA and CDR2 YSLEER. The CDR3 has 15 amino acids. Written as DNA, the CDR3 is TGCGCCAGCAGCCAGACCGGTACAGGGGGTTACGAGCAGTACTTC. Protein product: CASSQTGTGGYEQYF.

The rearrangement joins TRBV2 to TRBJ2-7, with 8 bases fitting TRBD1. The ends lost 5 bases at V and 2 bases at J; junction bases unmatched: 8. Germline assignment: CDR1 SNHLY and CDR2 FYNNEI. The CDR3 length is 15 residues. This CDR3 reads CASSPRDRNTYEQYF. The CDR3 DNA reads TGTGCCAGCAGTCCCCGGGACAGGAATACCTACGAGCAGTACTTC.

Notes on this clone: The sample carries other DNA sequences with the same CDR3. The rearrangement joins TRBV29-1 to TRBJ1-2; D not certain. Germline assignment: CDR1 SQVTM and CDR2 ANQGSEA. V lost 0 bases to trimming and J lost 8 bases, with 7 bases between them. The CDR3 length is 11 residues. Here the CDR3 DNA reads TGCAGCGTTGAAGAGAGGAACGGCTACACCTTC. Its translation: CSVEERNGYTF.

This rearrangement joins TRBV6-1 to TRBJ2-1; either TRBD1 or TRBD2 may supply D (5 bases each). This CDR3 is built from 15 residues. From germline, CDR1 is MNHNS and CDR2 SASEGT. V was pared by 6 bases and J by 0 bases, with 12 bases between. CDR3 in DNA: TGTGCCAGCAGGGTGGGACCCCTCTCCTACAATGAGCAGTTCTTC. This sequence encodes CASRVGPLSYNEQFF.

This chain joins TRBV5-1 and TRBJ2-7; 12 positions agree with TRBD2. The CDR3 contains 15 residues. The trim removed 0 bases at V and 3 bases at J, leaving 1 base unmatched. Germline-derived CDR1 and CDR2 are SGHRS and YFSETQ. This CDR3 reads CASSLGLAGDYEQYF. The DNA of the CDR3 is TGCGCCAGCAGCTTGGGACTAGCGGGAGACTACGAGCAGTACTTC.

This chain uses TRBV5-1 with TRBJ1-1; the D is unclear. The V and J ends lost 4 bases and 3 bases respectively, with 16 bases between them. The V gene's germline CDR1 is SGHRS and CDR2 YFSETQ. The CDR3 loop spans 15 amino acids. CDR3 bases: TGCGCCAGCAGCCCCACAGACGTCAGGCACACTGAAGCTTTCTTT. This gives the protein CASSPTDVRHTEAFF.

The chain links TRBV9 to TRBJ2-2; D is unresolved. The CDR3 length is 12 residues. The ends were cut back, 4 bases at V and 6 bases at J, with 7 bases in the middle. Germline V lookup: CDR1 SGDLS, CDR2 YYNGEE. The CDR3 here is CASSQVPGELFF. The CDR3 bases are TGTGCCAGCAGCCAAGTCCCCGGGGAGCTGTTTTTT.

The rearrangement uses TRBV29-1 and TRBJ2-7; TRBD2 matches 12 bases. Germline CDR1 is SQVTM and CDR2 is ANQGSEA. CDR3 length: 14 amino acids. J lost 7 bases, V lost 3 bases, and 7 bases had no gene match. In nucleotides, the CDR3 is TGCAGCGTTGACAGGGGACTAGCGGGCCCTGAGCAGTACTTC. Translation: CSVDRGLAGPEQYF.

The chain recombines TRBV4-1 with TRBJ2-2; TRBD2 is a possible D gene (5 bases). The CDR3 sequence is 14 residues long. The V gene lost 5 bases and the J gene lost 7 bases, with 14 bases spanning the gap. CDR1 is MGHRA, CDR2 YSYEKL, per germline. The chain's CDR3 is CASSSGSRVGELFF. DNA for the CDR3: TGCGCCAGCAGCAGTGGGAGTAGGGTCGGGGAGCTGTTTTTT.